The 15 T cell receptor beta chains listed next were all sequenced from one sample in a study of molecular identifiers for immune sequencing clone quantification. In TCRdb, the PCR reads were re-called with MiXCR into one record per CDR3 protein. This sample carries around 470,000 distinct CDR3 sequences, about 22% of them seen once, and the ten largest clones take around 0.86%. Specimen: naive CD8+ T cells from blood, with Jurkat cell RNA spiked in. Subset denoted: FACS-sorted CD8+CD4-CCR7+CD45RA+ naive T cells. The source is a human donor in good health. Some libraries in this study had Jurkat cell RNA spiked in.

The chain uses TRBV5-3 and TRBJ2-7; D may be TRBD1 or TRBD2 (6 bases each). TRBV5-3 belongs to the ORF category, with a function that is uncertain. The ends were cut back, 8 bases at V and 4 bases at J, with 19 bases in the middle. This CDR3 is built from 14 residues. The CDR3 sequence is CASTEWGAAYEQYF. In DNA form, the CDR3 reads TGTGCCAGCACCGAATGGGGGGCCGCTTACGAGCAGTACTTC.

This chain links TRBV19 with TRBJ1-5, with D hard to call. This CDR3 contains 16 residues. The V gene's germline CDR1 is LNHDA and CDR2 SQIVND (reference sequence). Trimming removed 6 bases from V and 2 bases from J, with 17 bases in between. The CDR3 nucleotides read TGTGCCAGTAGCACCAAGGTCTGGAGGGGCAATCAGCCCCAGCATTTT. Protein: CASSTKVWRGNQPQHF.

The J gene is TRBJ1-1, the V gene TRBV20-1; 8 bases fit TRBD1. CDR1 and CDR2 (germline): DFQATT, SNEGSKA (reference sequence). The CDR3 extends over 15 amino acids. Trimming took 2 bases from V and 0 from J; bases not matched to a gene: 5. CDR3 residues: CSARLTGALNTEAFF. CDR3 nucleotides: TGCAGTGCTAGATTGACAGGGGCCTTGAACACTGAAGCTTTCTTT.

The sample holds many counts of this clonotype. The rearrangement links TRBV9 to TRBJ1-5; D ambiguous. Germline-derived CDR1 and CDR2 are SGDLS and YYNGEE. The CDR3 loop spans 14 amino acids. Between the trimmed V and J ends, which lost 1 base and 7 bases, there was a span of 12 bases. CDR3 region: CASSVSGDDQPQHF. CDR3 coding DNA: TGTGCCAGCAGCGTATCTGGGGATGACCAGCCCCAGCATTTT.

This clonotype was found a few times. The chain is built from TRBV6-5 and TRBJ2-7, with D possibly TRBD1 on 5 matching bases. Germline V gene sequence: CDR1 MNHEY, CDR2 SVGAGI. The CDR3 is made up of 14 amino acids. The V end lost 0 bases, the J end lost 7 bases, and 13 bases lay between the germline ends. CDR3 DNA: TGTGCCAGCAGTTACTCTACAGGACGAGATGAGCAGTACTTC. It specifies CASSYSTGRDEQYF.

This clonotype occurred a few times. The genes are TRBV14 and TRBJ2-3, with D uncertain. Trimming pared 1 base from V and 3 bases from J, leaving 14 bases between. This CDR3 is built from 16 residues. Germline lookup yields CDR1 SGHDN and CDR2 FVKESK. In DNA, the CDR3 is TGTGCCAGCAGCCAAGGTCCAGGAGTCGTAACAGATACGCAGTATTTT. This encodes CASSQGPGVVTDTQYF. Looking up the rest from reference TRBV14 and TRBJ2-3 gives the full variable domain: EAGVTQFPSHSVIEKGQTVTLRCDPISGHDNLYWYRRVMGKEIKFLLHFVKESKQDESGMPNNRFLAERTGGTYSTLKVQPAELEDSGVYFCASSQGPGVVTDTQYFGPGTRLTVL.

Only a few counts were recorded for this clonotype. The rearrangement joins TRBV12-3 or TRBV12-4 to TRBJ2-5; no definite D call. V was clipped by 6 bases and J by 5 bases, with 13 bases between them. The CDR3 is 13 amino acids. CDR3 in DNA: TGTGCCAGCAGCCCATTGGTTTGGGAGACCCAGTACTTC. Its protein product is CASSPLVWETQYF.

This clonotype was recorded many times. V and J are TRBV12-5 and TRBJ1-1, with D possibly being TRBD1 (6 bases). V lost 3 bases and J lost 4, with 21 bases in between. This CDR3 region has 17 residues. The V gene's germline CDR1 is LGHNT and CDR2 FRNRAP. CDR3 sequence reads: CASGFPGTPSDRTEAFF. The CDR3 DNA follows: TGTGCTAGTGGTTTCCCCGGGACACCATCGGATCGCACTGAAGCTTTCTTT. The full variable domain, its missing parts supplied by reference TRBV12-5 and TRBJ1-1, is DARVTQTPRHKVTEMGQEVTMRCQPILGHNTVFWYRQTMMQGLELLAYFRNRAPLDDSGMPKDRFSAEMPDATLATLKIQPSEPRDSAVYFCASGFPGTPSDRTEAFFGQGTRLTVV.

With respect to this clonotype: A much larger clone differs by one base, so this may be a read error. No conserved phenylalanine or tryptophan is present at the end of the CDR3, so a read error is the likely explanation. The chain combines TRBV5-3 with TRBJ2-7; D is tentatively TRBD1 or TRBD2 (6 bases each). TRBV5-3 falls under the ORF class, with uncertain function. The CDR3 has 15 residues. The DNA of the CDR3 is TGTGCCAGCAGCTTGGCCGGGGGCGGCTCCTACGAGCAGTACCTC. This translates into CASSLAGGGSYEQYL.

This clonotype was observed a few times. V gene TRBV20-1 combines with J gene TRBJ2-3; TRBD2 agrees at 8 bases. Looked up from germline, CDR1 is DFQATT and CDR2 is SNEGSKA (reference sequence). This CDR3 region has 14 residues. The V segment lost 5 bases and the J segment 2 bases; nucleotides outside the gene matches: 6. CDR3 sequence (DNA): TGCAGTGCTGGTCTTAGCGGGATCACAGATACGCAGTATTTT. It encodes CSAGLSGITDTQYF.

This chain connects TRBV12-5 to TRBJ1-2; D unresolved. This CDR3 comprises 13 residues. Germline assignment: CDR1 LGHNT and CDR2 FRNRAP. Trimming removed 0 bases from V and 7 bases from J, with 9 bases in between. The CDR3 coding sequence is TGTGCTAGTGGTTTGGTACCGGCATCTGGCTACACCTTC. This gives the protein CASGLVPASGYTF.

This clonotype was seen repeatedly, ten times or more. The chain carries TRBV15 and TRBJ1-6; TRBD1 might be the D (5 bases). V dropped 0 bases and J dropped 5 bases, with 11 bases sitting between them. From germline, CDR1 is LNHNV and CDR2 YYDKDF (reference sequence). The CDR3 has 16 amino acids. CDR3 loop: CATSRDRRGNNSPLHF. In DNA, the CDR3 is TGTGCCACCAGCAGAGATCGTCGGGGGAATAATTCACCCCTCCACTTT.

V is TRBV6-2 or TRBV6-3 and J is TRBJ1-4; maybe TRBD1 (5 bases). V gave up 5 bases and J gave up 12 bases, with 16 bases separating them. The CDR3 covers 13 residues. The V gene's germline CDR1 is MNHEY and CDR2 SVGEGT. CDR3: CASSGGWGRELFF. CDR3 DNA sequence: TGTGCCAGCAGTGGAGGTTGGGGACGCGAACTGTTTTTT.

This clonotype came up many times. This CDR3 reads CASSHAGMVGGELFF. In DNA, the CDR3 is TGTGCCAGTAGCCATGCGGGGATGGTTGGCGGGGAGCTGTTTTTT. The chain combines TRBV19 with TRBJ2-2; possibly TRBD2 for D (6 bases). The germline V gene encodes CDR1 LNHDA and CDR2 SQIVND (reference sequence). V lost 6 bases and J lost 7, with 18 bases in between. This CDR3 comprises 15 residues.

This clonotype was detected ten times or more. J is TRBJ2-3 and V is TRBV7-6; no clear D gene. V lost 5 bases, J lost 1 base, and 13 bases lay in between. The germline CDR1 and CDR2 sequences are SGHVS and FNYEAQ. The CDR3 runs 15 residues. CDR3 sequence: CASSGASRGTDTQYF. The CDR3 coding sequence is TGTGCCAGCAGCGGCGCCTCGAGAGGCACAGATACGCAGTATTTT.